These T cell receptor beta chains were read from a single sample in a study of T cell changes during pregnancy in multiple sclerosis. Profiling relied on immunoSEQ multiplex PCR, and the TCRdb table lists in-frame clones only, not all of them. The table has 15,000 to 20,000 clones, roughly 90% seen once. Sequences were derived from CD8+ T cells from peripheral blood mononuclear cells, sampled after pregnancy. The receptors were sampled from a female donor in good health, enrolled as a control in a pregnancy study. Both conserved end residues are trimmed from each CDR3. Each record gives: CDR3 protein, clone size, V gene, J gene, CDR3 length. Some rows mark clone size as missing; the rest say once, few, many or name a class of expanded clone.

ASSGTGDSNQPQH	NA	TRBV2	TRBJ1-5	13
ASSLEGQSYDQPQH	NA	TRBV11-2	TRBJ1-5	14
ASSLGLAGGVNEQF	NA	TRBV7-9	TRBJ2-1	14
SGFTSDRGDYNEQF	NA	TRBV29-1	TRBJ2-1	14
ASSDSGGAGANVLT	medium-sized	TRBV6-4	TRBJ2-6	14
ASSPGTARAKNIQY	NA	TRBV7-7	TRBJ2-4	14
ASQRGATGELF	NA	TRBV10-1	TRBJ2-2	11
ASSTTSGSTDTQY	NA	TRBV2	TRBJ2-3	13
ASSIPRSGANVLT	NA	TRBV19	TRBJ2-6	13
ASTRSGGSYNEQF	once	TRBV28	TRBJ2-1	13
ASSPPGEQY	NA	TRBV7-9	TRBJ2-7	9
ASSGRQLNTEAF	NA	TRBV21-1	TRBJ1-1	12
ASSKVPRSISLHEQF	NA	TRBV21-1	TRBJ2-1	15
ASSELGSYGYT	NA	TRBV6-1	TRBJ1-2	11
ASRGTSAYWNEQF	NA	TRBV19	TRBJ2-1	13
ASSPRDRENTEAF	NA	TRBV4-2	TRBJ1-1	13
ASSFTAGGAYEQY	NA	TRBV5-1	TRBJ2-7	13
ATSRDRRGSETQY	NA	TRBV15	TRBJ2-5	13